Detailed here is one TCR beta chain. Its cognate antigen is unknown. The data derive from a study of cytomegalovirus exposure and HLA in healthy donors. Whole-study findings and limits: Per published reports, the classifier diagnosed cytomegalovirus status with high specificity and sensitivity.

Use of 60 Vbeta and 13 Jbeta primers characterized the PCR. Sequencing used immunoSEQ multiplex PCR; TCRdb keeps in-frame clones, though not all of them. The sample carries about 130,000 clones, about 71% recorded once. There are 15 residues in the CDR3. From germline, CDR1 is SEHNR and CDR2 FQNEAQ (reference sequence). The V and J ends lost 4 bases and 1 base, in that order; junction bases with no gene match: 4. Sequencing input: PBMCs. This rearrangement joins TRBV7-9 to TRBJ2-3, with 8 bases lining up with TRBD2. The clonotype comes from a woman aged 55-69 years in good health and CMV-seropositive. The CDR3: CASSYLAGGTDTQYF. In nucleotides, the CDR3 is TGTGCCAGCAGCTACCTAGCGGGCGGCACAGATACGCAGTATTTT. Based on the CDR3 plus reference TRBV7-9 and TRBJ2-3, the full variable domain is DTGVSQNPRHKITKRGQNVTFRCDPISEHNRLYWYRQTLGQGPEFLTYFQNEAQLEKSRLLSDRFSAERPKGSFSTLEIQRTEQGDSAMYLCASSYLAGGTDTQYFGPGTRLTVL.